These 11 T cell receptor beta chains were all obtained from the same sample, sequenced in a study of T cell clonotyping in hematopoietic cell transplantation listed by TCRdb under 2021. The library was generated by the immunoSEQ multiplex PCR assay. Imported from immuneACCESS, the table was reduced by TCRdb to in-frame sequences with V and J called. These copies leave out some clones; in studies compared against another copy, an unresolved V gene accounts for under half, and the cause of the remainder is not known. The sample table records over 15,000 clones; 80% to 90% of these occur just once. Of the sample, around 4.4% is held by the ten largest clones. The specimen was peripheral blood mononuclear cells. The source is a woman aged 40 to 50 in good health. Some clones in this sample may be carry-over from other donors' samples.

This chain links TRBV19 with TRBJ1-2, with D hard to call. The CDR3 length is 11 residues. Germline CDR1 LNHDA, CDR2 SQIVND (reference sequence). The germline V and J ends were trimmed by 6 bases and 7 bases, with 9 bases remaining between them. As DNA, the CDR3 is TGTGCCAGTAGAGGGTATCTTGGCTACACCTTC. Amino acid sequence: CASRGYLGYTF.

The chain couples TRBV19 to TRBJ1-5, with D perhaps TRBD1 (5 bases). Germline assignment: CDR1 LNHDA and CDR2 SQIVND (reference sequence). V shed 7 bases and J shed 3 bases, with 13 bases lying between them. The CDR3 extends over 14 amino acids. CDR3 residues: CASNPPGPNQPQHF. For the CDR3, the DNA is TGTGCCAGTAACCCGCCGGGGCCCAATCAGCCCCAGCATTTT.

This clone occurred a few times. Just one base apart from a much larger clone, this may be a read error. The missing conserved phenylalanine or tryptophan at the end of this CDR3 makes a read error likely. The CDR3 region has the DNA TGTGCCAGCAGCTTAGGACCGGTTGGATACACTGAAGCTTTCCTT. Translating it yields CASSLGPVGYTEAFL. This chain links TRBV11-3 with TRBJ1-1; D not certain. V shed 1 base and J shed 3 bases, with 12 bases lying between them. Germline-derived CDR1 and CDR2 are SGHNT and YENEEA. The CDR3 consists of 15 residues.

The chain employs TRBV15 and TRBJ1-4; D is perhaps TRBD1 (5 bases). The CDR3 loop spans 15 amino acids. The germline V and J ends were trimmed by 5 bases and 6 bases, with 16 bases remaining between them. Germline-derived CDR1 and CDR2 are LNHNV and YYDKDF (reference sequence). The CDR3 region is CATSGAAGKYEKLFF. DNA of the CDR3: TGTGCCACCAGCGGAGCCGCAGGGAAATATGAAAAACTGTTTTTT. Supplemented by reference TRBV15 and TRBJ1-4, the full variable domain reads DAMVIQNPRYQVTQFGKPVTLSCSQTLNHNVMYWYQQKSSQAPKLLFHYYDKDFNNEADTPDNFQSRRPNTSFCFLDIRSPGLGDTAMYLCATSGAAGKYEKLFFGSGTQLSVL.

This clone showed up just a few times. The V and J genes are TRBV7-2 and TRBJ2-3, with a tentative D call TRBD1 (6 bases). Trimming left V 2 bases short and J 2 bases short, with 11 bases between. The CDR3 contains 15 residues. CDR1 SGHTA and CDR2 FQGNSA come from the germline V gene. In DNA, the CDR3 is TGTGCCAGCAGCTTACAGGGGATGGTCACAGATACGCAGTATTTT. Its translation: CASSLQGMVTDTQYF.

The J gene is TRBJ2-5, the V gene TRBV30, with D maybe TRBD1 (6 bases). The CDR3 runs to 13 residues. Germline-derived CDR1 and CDR2 are GTSNPN and SVGIG (reference sequence). Trimming took off 7 bases at V and 6 bases at J, with 18 bases between the two ends. CDR3 sequence reads: CASLLVGAKTQYF. The DNA of the CDR3 is TGTGCCTCCCTACTGGTGGGGGCCAAGACCCAGTACTTC.

CDR3 loop: CASSLFSGLSYEQYF. The CDR3 bases are TGTGCCAGCAGCTTGTTTTCGGGCCTTTCCTACGAGCAGTACTTC. The V gene is TRBV5-4, the J gene TRBJ2-7; D remains ambiguous. This CDR3 region has 15 residues. Trimming removed 1 base at V and 1 base at J, with 12 bases between. CDR1 and CDR2 (germline): SGHNT, YYREEE (reference sequence).

The V gene is TRBV6-5, the J gene TRBJ2-5, with D possibly called TRBD1 or TRBD2 (5 bases each). The last part of the DNA fits TRBJ2-7 better; the J call may be wrong. The germline V gene has CDR1 MNHEY and CDR2 SVGAGI. The CDR3 is made up of 14 amino acids. CDR3 coding DNA: TGTGCCAGCAGGGGACGGTTAAGCTCCTACGAGCAGTACTTC. It yields the protein CASRGRLSSYEQYF.

This chain joins TRBV2 and TRBJ1-4; possibly TRBD1 for D (5 bases). CDR3 length: 14 residues. The V end lost 3 bases, the J end lost 2 bases, and 7 bases lay between the germline ends. CDR1 and CDR2 from the germline V gene are SNHLY and FYNNEI. The CDR3 coding sequence is TGTGCCAGCAGTGATTCAGGGACTAATGAAAAACTGTTTTTT. This sequence encodes CASSDSGTNEKLFF.

The genes are TRBV4-3 and TRBJ1-4, with D unclear. V shed 0 bases and J shed 3 bases, with 8 bases lying between them. Germline values: CDR1 LGHNA, CDR2 YSLEER. This CDR3 region has 15 residues. CDR3 nucleotide sequence: TGCGCCAGCAGCCAAGATCGGCAGCCTAATGAAAAACTGTTTTTT. It translates to CASSQDRQPNEKLFF.

The chain is built from TRBV4-3 and TRBJ1-4, with D perhaps TRBD1 (5 bases). V was shortened by 2 bases and J by 8 bases, with 21 bases between the two germline ends. The germline V gene encodes CDR1 LGHNA and CDR2 YSLEER. There are 17 residues in the CDR3. In nucleotides, the CDR3 is TGCGCCAGCAGCCAAAACAGAGGGCGGGGGACTGGGGAAAAACTGTTTTTT. Its translation is CASSQNRGRGTGEKLFF.